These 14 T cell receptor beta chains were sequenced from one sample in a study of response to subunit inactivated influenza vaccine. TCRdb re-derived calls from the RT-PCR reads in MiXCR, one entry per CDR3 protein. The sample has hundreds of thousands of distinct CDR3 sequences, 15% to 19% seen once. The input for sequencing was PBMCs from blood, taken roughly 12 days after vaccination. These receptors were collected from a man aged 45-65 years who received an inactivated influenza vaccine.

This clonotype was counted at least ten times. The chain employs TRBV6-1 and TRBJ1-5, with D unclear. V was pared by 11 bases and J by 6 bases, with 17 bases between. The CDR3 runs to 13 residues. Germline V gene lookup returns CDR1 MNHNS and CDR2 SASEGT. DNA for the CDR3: TGTGCCTGTCGGTCTGGCGTTGGTCAGCCCCAGCATTTT. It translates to CACRSGVGQPQHF.

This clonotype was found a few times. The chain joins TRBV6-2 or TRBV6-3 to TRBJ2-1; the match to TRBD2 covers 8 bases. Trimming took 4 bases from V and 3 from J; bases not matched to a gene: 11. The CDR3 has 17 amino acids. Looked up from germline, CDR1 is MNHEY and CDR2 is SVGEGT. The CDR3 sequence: CASSWSRGGGIYNEQFF. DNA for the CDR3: TGTGCCAGCAGTTGGTCCCGGGGGGGCGGGATCTACAATGAGCAGTTCTTC.

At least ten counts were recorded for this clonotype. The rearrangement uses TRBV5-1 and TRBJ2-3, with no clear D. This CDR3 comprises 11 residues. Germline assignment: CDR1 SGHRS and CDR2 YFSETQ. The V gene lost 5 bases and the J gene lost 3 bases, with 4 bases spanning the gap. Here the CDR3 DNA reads TGCGCCAGCAGGGGGACAGATACGCAGTATTTT. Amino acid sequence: CASRGTDTQYF.

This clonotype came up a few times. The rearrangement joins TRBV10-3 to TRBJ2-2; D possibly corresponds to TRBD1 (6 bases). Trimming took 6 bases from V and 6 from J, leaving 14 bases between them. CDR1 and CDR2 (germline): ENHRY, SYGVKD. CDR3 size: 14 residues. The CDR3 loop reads CAIRRQGSSGELFF. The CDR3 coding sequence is TGTGCCATCAGGAGGCAGGGGTCCTCCGGGGAGCTGTTTTTT.

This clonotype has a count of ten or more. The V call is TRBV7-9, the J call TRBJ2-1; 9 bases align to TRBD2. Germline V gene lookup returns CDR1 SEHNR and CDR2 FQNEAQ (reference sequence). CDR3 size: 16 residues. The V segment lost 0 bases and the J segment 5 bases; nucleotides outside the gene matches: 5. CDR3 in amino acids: CASSLAGGGAHNEQFF. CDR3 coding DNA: TGTGCCAGCAGCTTAGCAGGCGGGGGGGCCCACAATGAGCAGTTCTTC.

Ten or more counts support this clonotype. The CDR3 spells CASSYSQVYNEQFF. The CDR3 DNA follows: TGTGCCAGCAGTTACTCTCAAGTCTACAATGAGCAGTTCTTC. V usage is TRBV6-5 and J usage is TRBJ2-1; D not certain. The CDR3 contains 14 residues. V was cut by 0 bases and J by 3 bases, with 6 bases left in between. Germline V gene lookup returns CDR1 MNHEY and CDR2 SVGAGI.

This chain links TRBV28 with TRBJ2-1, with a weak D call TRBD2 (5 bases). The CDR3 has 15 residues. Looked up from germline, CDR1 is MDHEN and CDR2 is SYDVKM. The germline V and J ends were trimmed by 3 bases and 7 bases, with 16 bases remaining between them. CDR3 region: CASSFIGLPSNEQFF. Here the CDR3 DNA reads TGTGCCAGCAGTTTTATAGGACTGCCGAGTAATGAGCAGTTCTTC.

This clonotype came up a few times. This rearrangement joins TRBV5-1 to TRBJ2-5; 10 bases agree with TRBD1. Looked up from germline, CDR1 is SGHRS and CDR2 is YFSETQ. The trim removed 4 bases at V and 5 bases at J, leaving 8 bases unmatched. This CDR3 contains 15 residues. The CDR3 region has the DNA TGCGCCAGCAGCACGAGACAGGGGGCCGGGGAGACCCAGTACTTC. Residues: CASSTRQGAGETQYF.

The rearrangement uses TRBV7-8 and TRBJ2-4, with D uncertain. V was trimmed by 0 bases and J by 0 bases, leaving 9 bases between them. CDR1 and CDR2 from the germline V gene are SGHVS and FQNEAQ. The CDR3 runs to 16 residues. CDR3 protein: CASSLASLLAKNIQYF. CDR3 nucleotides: TGTGCCAGCAGCTTAGCTTCCCTGCTAGCCAAAAACATTCAGTACTTC. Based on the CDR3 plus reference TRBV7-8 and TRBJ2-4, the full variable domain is GAGVSQSPRYKVAKRGQDVALRCDPISGHVSLFWYQQALGQGPEFLTYFQNEAQLDKSGLPSDRFFAERPEGSVSTLKIQRTQQEDSAVYLCASSLASLLAKNIQYFGAGTRLSVL.

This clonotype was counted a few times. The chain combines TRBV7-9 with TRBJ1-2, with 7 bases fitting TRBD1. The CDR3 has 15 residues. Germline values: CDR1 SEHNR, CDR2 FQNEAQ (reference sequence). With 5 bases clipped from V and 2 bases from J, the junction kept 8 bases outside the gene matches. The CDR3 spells CASSADRNDNYGYTF. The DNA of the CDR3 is TGTGCCAGCAGCGCGGACAGGAACGACAACTATGGCTACACCTTC.

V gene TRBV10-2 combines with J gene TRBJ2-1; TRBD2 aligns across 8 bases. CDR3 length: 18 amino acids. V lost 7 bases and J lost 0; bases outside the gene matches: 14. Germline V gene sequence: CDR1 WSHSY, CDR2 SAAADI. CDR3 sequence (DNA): TGCGCCAGCAATTCGGCTAGCGGGTCCCTGAGCTCCTACAATGAGCAGTTCTTC. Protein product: CASNSASGSLSSYNEQFF.

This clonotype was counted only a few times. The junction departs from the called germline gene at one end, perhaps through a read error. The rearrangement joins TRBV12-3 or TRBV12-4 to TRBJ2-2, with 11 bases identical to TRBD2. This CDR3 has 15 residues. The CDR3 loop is CASSIAGGRTGELFF. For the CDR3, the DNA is TGTGCCAGCAGTATAGCGGGGGGGCGCACCGGGGAGCTGTTTTTT.

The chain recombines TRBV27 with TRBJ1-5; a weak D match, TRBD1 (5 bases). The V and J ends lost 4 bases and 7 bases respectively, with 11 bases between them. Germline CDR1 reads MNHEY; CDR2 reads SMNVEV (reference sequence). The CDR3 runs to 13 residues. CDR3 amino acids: CASSSIGGQPQHF. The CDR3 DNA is TGTGCCAGCAGTTCCATCGGGGGGCAGCCCCAGCATTTT.

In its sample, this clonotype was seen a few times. The CDR3 DNA sequence: TGCGCCAGCAGCCCACGGACAGGGAGCCAAGAGACCCAGTACTTC. Translated, it gives CASSPRTGSQETQYF. The chain uses TRBV5-1 and TRBJ2-5; 8 nucleotides align to TRBD1. Unmatched junction bases numbered 6, after V lost 4 bases and J lost 1 base. CDR3 length: 15 residues. CDR1 SGHRS and CDR2 YFSETQ come from the germline V gene.